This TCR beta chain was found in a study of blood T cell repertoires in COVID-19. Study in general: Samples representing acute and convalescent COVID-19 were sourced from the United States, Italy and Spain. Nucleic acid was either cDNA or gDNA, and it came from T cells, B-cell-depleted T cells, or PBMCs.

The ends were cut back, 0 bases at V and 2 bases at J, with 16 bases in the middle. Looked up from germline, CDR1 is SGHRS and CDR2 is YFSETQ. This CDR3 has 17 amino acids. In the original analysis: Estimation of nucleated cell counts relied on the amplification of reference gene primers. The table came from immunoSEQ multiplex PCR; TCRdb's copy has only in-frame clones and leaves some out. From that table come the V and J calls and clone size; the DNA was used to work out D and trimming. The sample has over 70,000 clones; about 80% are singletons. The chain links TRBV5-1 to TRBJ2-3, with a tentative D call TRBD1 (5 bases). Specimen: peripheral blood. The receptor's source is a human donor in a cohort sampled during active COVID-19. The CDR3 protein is CASSLAGQGAYTDTQYF. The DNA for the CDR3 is TGCGCCAGCAGCTTGGCCGGGCAGGGTGCATACACAGATACGCAGTATTTT.